This TCR beta chain stems from a study of blood T cell repertoires in COVID-19. Study members were between about 18 and 100 years old and lived in some 22 US regions. The J segment lost 0 bases and the V segment lost 1 base, leaving 8 bases of the junction unmatched. The CDR3 sequence is 18 residues long. In germline, CDR1 is SGHVS, CDR2 FQNEAQ. Using immunoSEQ multiplex PCR, the repertoire was profiled, and TCRdb retains in-frame clones only, with some absent. In the table there are approximately 300,000 clones, over 75% of which are singletons. This TCR derives from a young man who had recovered from COVID-19. This chain uses TRBV7-8 with TRBJ2-7; 11 positions match TRBD2. The sample comprised PBMCs or T cells enriched from blood (not recorded which). The CDR3 is CASSLGPSGRIPSYEQYF. CDR3 bases: TGTGCCAGCAGCTTAGGTCCTAGCGGGAGGATCCCCTCCTACGAGCAGTACTTC.